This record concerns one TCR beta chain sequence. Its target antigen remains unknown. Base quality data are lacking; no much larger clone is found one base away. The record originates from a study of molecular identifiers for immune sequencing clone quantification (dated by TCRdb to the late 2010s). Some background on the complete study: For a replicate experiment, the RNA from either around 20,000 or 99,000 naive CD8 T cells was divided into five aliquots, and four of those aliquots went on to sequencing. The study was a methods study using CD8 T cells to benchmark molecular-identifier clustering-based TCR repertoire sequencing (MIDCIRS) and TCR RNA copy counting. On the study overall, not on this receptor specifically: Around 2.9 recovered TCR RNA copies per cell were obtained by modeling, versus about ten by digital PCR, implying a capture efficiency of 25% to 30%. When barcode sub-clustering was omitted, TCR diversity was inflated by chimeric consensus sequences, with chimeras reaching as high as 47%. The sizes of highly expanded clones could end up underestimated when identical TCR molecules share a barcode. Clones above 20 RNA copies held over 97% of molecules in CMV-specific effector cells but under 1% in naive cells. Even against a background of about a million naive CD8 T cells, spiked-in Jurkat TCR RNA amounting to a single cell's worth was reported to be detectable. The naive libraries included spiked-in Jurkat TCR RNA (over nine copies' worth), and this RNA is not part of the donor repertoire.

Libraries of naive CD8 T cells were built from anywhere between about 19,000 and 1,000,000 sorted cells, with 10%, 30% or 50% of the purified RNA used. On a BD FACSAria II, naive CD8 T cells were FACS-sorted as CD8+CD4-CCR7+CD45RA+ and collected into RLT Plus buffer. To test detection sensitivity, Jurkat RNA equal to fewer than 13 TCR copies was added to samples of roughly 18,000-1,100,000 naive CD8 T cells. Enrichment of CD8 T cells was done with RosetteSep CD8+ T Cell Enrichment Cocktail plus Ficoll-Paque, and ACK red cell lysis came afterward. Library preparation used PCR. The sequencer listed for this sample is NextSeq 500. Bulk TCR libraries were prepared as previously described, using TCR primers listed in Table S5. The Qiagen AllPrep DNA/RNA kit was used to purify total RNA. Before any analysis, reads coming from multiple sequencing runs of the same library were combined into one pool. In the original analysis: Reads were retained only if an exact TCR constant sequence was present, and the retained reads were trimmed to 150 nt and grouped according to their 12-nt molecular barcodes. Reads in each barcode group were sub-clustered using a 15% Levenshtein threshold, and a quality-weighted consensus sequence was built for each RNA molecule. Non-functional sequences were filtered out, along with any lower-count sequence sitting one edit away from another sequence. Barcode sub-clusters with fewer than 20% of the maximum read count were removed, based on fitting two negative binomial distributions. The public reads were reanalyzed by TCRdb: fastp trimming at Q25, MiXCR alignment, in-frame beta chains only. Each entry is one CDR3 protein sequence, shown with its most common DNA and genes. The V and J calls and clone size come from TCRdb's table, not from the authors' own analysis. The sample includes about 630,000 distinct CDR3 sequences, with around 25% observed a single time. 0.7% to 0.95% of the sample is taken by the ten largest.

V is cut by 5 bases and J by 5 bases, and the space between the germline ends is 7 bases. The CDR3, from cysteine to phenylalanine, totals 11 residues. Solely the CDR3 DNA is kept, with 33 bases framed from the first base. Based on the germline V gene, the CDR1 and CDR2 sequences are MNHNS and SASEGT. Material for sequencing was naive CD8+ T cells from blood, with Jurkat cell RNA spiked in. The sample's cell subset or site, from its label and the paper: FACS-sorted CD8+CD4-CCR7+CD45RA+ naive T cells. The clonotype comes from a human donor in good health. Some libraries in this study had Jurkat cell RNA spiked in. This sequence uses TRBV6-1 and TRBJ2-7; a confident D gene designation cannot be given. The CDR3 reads CASSRWNEQYF. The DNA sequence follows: TGTGCCAGCAGTAGGTGGAACGAGCAGTACTTC.